This T cell receptor (beta chain) was captured by sequencing in a study of quantifying T cell responses using KT2 cells. Background on the study: Reverse transcription used primers in the TCR alpha and beta constant regions. The second PCR was a qPCR stopped at a predetermined fluorescence threshold. Study observations and caveats: Detection of KT2 sequences held at the lowest tested level, about one cell per 100,000 PBMC.

Each cDNA got a UMI-containing oligo ligated at its 3' end. An equimolar mix of RC1.1 and RC1.2 primed the beta chain across TRBC1 and TRBC2. TCRdb re-analysed the UMI-ligation and nested PCR reads in MiXCR, keeping a single row per CDR3 protein. The table has over 55,000 distinct CDR3 sequences, around an eighth seen once. This clonotype turned up a few times. Its target is unknown. The sample is PBMC spiked with counted cells of clone KT2. Different KT2-to-PBMC ratios were created with a constant PBMC count. The CDR3 covers 18 residues. CDR1 SGHRS and CDR2 YFSETQ come from the germline V gene. The junction had 11 bases not matched to a gene; V was cut back by 3 bases and J by 0 bases.

Specimen: PBMCs spiked with cells of the T cell clone KT2. This rearrangement joins TRBV5-1 to TRBJ2-3; 9 bases align to TRBD2. This receptor was taken from a human donor. The CDR3, as DNA: TGCGCCAGCAGCTCGCCATCGGGACTAGCTGCTAGCACAGATACGCAGTATTTT. Translation gives CASSSPSGLAASTDTQYF.